This T cell receptor (beta chain) was sequenced during a study of CD8 T cells in Susac syndrome. Trimming removed 4 bases at V and 7 bases at J, with 15 bases between. Per the germline V gene, CDR1 is SGHRS and CDR2 is YFSETQ. CDR3 length: 14 residues. Random-hexamer reverse transcription was applied to 0.5 to 1 ug RNA. TCRdb redid the calling of the immunoSEQ multiplex PCR reads with MiXCR, one entry per CDR3 protein. This sample carries some 130,000 distinct CDR3 sequences, 95% of them seen once, and the ten largest clones take around 0.2%. This clonotype was seen a handful of times. Sequencing was done on a sample of CD8+ T cells from PBMCs. This receptor was identified in a human donor with Susac syndrome. The chain combines TRBV5-1 with TRBJ1-5, with D hard to call. CDR3 sequence reads: CASSVWGDAQPQHF. CDR3 nucleotide sequence: TGCGCCAGCAGCGTGTGGGGAGACGCACAGCCCCAGCATTTT. The entire variable domain, with the rest obtained from reference TRBV5-1 and TRBJ1-5, is as follows: KAGVTQTPRYLIKTRGQQVTLSCSPISGHRSVSWYQQTPGQGLQFLFEYFSETQRNKGNFPGRFSGRQFSNSRSEMNVSTLELGDSALYLCASSVWGDAQPQHFGDGTRLSIL.